This T cell receptor beta chain originates from a study of blood T cell repertoires in COVID-19. Germline lookup yields CDR1 LGHNA and CDR2 YSLEER. V trimming: 3 bases; J trimming: 3 bases; junction bases outside the gene matches: 5. This CDR3 spans 15 amino acids. TCRdb keeps only in-frame clones here, not all; method: immunoSEQ multiplex PCR. In the table there are roughly 150,000 clones, approximately 91% of which are singletons. The TCR was taken from a man aged 18 to 29 with COVID-19, enrolled during active disease. V and J are TRBV4-3 and TRBJ2-1, with 7 bases aligning to TRBD2. Sample: peripheral blood. In DNA, the CDR3 is TGCGCCAGCAGCCAGGAAATAGCGGGCTACAATGAGCAGTTCTTC. This gives the protein CASSQEIAGYNEQFF.